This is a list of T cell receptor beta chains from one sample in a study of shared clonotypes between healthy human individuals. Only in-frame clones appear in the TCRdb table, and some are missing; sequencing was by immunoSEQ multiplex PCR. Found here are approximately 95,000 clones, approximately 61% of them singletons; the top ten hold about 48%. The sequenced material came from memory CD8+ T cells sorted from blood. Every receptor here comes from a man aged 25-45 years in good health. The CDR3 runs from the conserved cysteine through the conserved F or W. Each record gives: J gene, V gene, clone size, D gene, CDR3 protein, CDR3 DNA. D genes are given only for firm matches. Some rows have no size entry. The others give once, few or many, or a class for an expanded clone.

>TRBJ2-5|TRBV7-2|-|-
CASTPGPGRAQETQYF
TGTGCCAGCACCCCAGGGCCAGGACGAGCTCAAGAGACCCAGTACTTC
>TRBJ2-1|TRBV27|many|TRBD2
CASRRTSVYNEQFF
TGTGCCAGCAGGAGGACTAGCGTATACAATGAGCAGTTCTTC
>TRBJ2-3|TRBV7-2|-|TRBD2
CASTRLLAGVDTDTQYF
TGTGCCAGCACCAGGCTACTAGCGGGAGTCGACACAGATACGCAGTATTTT
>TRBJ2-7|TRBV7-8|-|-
CASSLLGVEQYF
TGTGCCAGCAGCTTATTGGGGGTCGAGCAGTACTTC
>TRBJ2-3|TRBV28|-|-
CASSLIGDTQYF
TGTGCCAGCAGTTTAATAGGGGATACGCAGTATTTT
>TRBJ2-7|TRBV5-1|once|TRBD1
CASSYGTGGSSYEQYF
TGCGCCAGCAGCTACGGGACAGGGGGAAGCTCCTACGAGCAGTACTTC
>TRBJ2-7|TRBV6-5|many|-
CASSSGTGGYEQYF
TGTGCCAGCAGTTCCGGGACCGGGGGCTACGAGCAGTACTTC
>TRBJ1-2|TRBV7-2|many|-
CASSPEAVYGYTF
TGTGCCAGCAGCCCAGAGGCGGTCTATGGCTACACCTTC
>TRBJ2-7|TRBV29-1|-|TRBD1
CSVLTGGPYEQYF
TGCAGCGTCCTGACAGGGGGCCCCTACGAGCAGTACTTC
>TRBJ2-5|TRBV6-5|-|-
CASSLTGVKETQYF
TGTGCCAGCAGTCTTACGGGAGTAAAAGAGACCCAGTACTTC
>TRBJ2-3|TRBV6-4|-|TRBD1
CASSDSVTGGTTDTQYF
TGTGCCAGCAGTGACTCGGTTACAGGGGGGACCACAGATACGCAGTATTTT
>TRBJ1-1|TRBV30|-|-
CAWSVSFKDTEAFF
TGTGCCTGGAGTGTATCGTTTAAGGACACTGAAGCTTTCTTT
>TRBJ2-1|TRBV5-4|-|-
CASWPGVGNEQFF
TGTGCCAGCTGGCCAGGGGTGGGCAATGAGCAGTTCTTC
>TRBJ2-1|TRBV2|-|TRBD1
CASSDGQGLFEQFF
TGTGCCAGCAGTGACGGACAGGGCCTATTCGAGCAGTTCTTC
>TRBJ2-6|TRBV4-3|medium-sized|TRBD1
CASSQGDRGSGANVLTF
TGCGCCAGCAGCCAAGGGGACAGGGGCTCTGGGGCCAACGTCCTGACTTTC
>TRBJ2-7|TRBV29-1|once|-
CSVDLTGTYEQYF
TGCAGCGTTGATTTAACAGGAACCTACGAGCAGTACTTC
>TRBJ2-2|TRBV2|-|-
CASSESRLASNTGELFF
TGTGCCAGCAGTGAATCTAGGCTAGCCTCGAACACCGGGGAGCTGTTTTTT
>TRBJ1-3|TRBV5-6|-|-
CASSFGSATSGNTIYF
TGTGCCAGCAGCTTCGGCTCCGCCACCTCTGGAAACACCATATATTTT
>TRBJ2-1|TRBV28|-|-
CASILGGGATPEQFF
TGTGCCAGCATCCTAGGTGGGGGTGCCACCCCTGAGCAGTTCTTC
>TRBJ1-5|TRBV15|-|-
CATSRADQPQHF
TGTGCCACCAGCAGAGCCGATCAGCCCCAGCATTTT
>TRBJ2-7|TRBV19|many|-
CASSRENSYEQYF
TGTGCCAGTAGTAGAGAAAACTCCTACGAGCAGTACTTC
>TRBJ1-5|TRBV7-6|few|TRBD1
CASSLGGRDDIRPQHF
TGTGCCAGCAGTCTAGGGGGCAGGGATGATATCAGGCCCCAGCATTTT
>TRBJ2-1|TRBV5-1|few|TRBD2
CASSESLGLALNEQFF
TGCGCCAGCAGCGAATCCTTAGGACTAGCGCTCAATGAGCAGTTCTTC
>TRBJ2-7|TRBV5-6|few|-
CASSSNRGKYEQYF
TGTGCCAGCAGCTCCAATAGGGGGAAGTACGAGCAGTACTTC
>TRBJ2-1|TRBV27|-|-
CASRITGPAGGEQFF
TGTGCCAGCAGAATTACAGGCCCCGCGGGCGGTGAGCAGTTCTTC
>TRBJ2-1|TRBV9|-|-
CASSMNRDNNNEQFF
TGTGCCAGCAGCATGAACCGGGACAATAACAATGAGCAGTTCTTC
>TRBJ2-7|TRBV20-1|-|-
CSAHHGGQYF
TGCAGTGCTCACCATGGGGGGCAGTACTTC
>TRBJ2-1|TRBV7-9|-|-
CASSLSSANEQFF
TGTGCCAGCAGCTTGAGTTCCGCGAATGAGCAGTTCTTC
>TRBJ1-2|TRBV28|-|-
CASRTDISLGTVYGYTF
TGTGCCAGCAGAACAGACATCAGCCTGGGGACGGTATATGGCTACACCTTC
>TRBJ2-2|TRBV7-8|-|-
CASSLMSTGELFF
TGTGCCAGCAGCTTAATGAGCACCGGGGAGCTGTTTTTT
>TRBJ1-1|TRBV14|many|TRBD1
CASSQQGAGWTEAFF
TGTGCCAGCAGTCAGCAGGGGGCTGGATGGACTGAAGCTTTCTTT
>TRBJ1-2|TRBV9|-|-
CASSVGSVRGYGYTF
TGTGCCAGCAGCGTAGGCTCGGTCAGGGGCTATGGCTACACCTTC
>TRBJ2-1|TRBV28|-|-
CASSSTGFEQFF
TGTGCCAGCAGTTCAACGGGGTTTGAGCAGTTCTTC
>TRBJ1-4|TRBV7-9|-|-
CASSPRPGQWAEKLFF
TGTGCCAGCAGCCCCCGACCGGGACAATGGGCCGAAAAACTGTTTTTT
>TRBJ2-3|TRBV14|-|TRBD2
CASSQLAGGTDTQYF
TGTGCCAGCAGCCAACTAGCGGGGGGCACAGATACGCAGTATTTT
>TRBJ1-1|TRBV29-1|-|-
CSVSRMNTEAFF
TGCAGCGTTTCACGGATGAACACTGAAGCTTTCTTT
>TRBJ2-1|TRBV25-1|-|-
CASSQASQGVRKDEQFF
TGTGCCAGCAGTCAGGCCTCTCAGGGTGTGAGGAAGGATGAGCAGTTCTTC
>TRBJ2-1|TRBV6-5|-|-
CASSYYLAEYNEQFF
TGTGCCAGCAGTTACTACCTTGCGGAGTACAATGAGCAGTTCTTC
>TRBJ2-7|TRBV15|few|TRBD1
CATSHPPGQGLKVGTREQYF
TGTGCCACCAGCCACCCCCCGGGACAGGGGTTAAAAGTCGGGACTCGCGAGCAGTACTTC
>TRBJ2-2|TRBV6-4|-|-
CASSDRAGTGELFF
TGTGCCAGCAGTGACCGAGCGGGCACCGGGGAGCTGTTTTTT
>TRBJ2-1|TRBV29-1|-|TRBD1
CSVWDRGFEQFF
TGCAGCGTTTGGGACAGGGGTTTTGAGCAGTTCTTC
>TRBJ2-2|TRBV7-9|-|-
CASSLESLEPGELFF
TGTGCCAGCAGCTTAGAGAGCCTAGAGCCCGGGGAGCTGTTTTTT
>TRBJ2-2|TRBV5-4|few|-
CASSSDRMKNTGELFF
TGTGCCAGCAGCTCAGACCGGATGAAGAACACCGGGGAGCTGTTTTTT
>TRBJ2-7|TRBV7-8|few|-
CASERTGEQYF
TGTGCCAGCGAAAGGACGGGCGAGCAGTACTTC
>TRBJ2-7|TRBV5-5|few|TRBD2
CASSQMTLAGNYEQYF
TGTGCCAGCAGCCAGATGACCCTAGCGGGTAACTACGAGCAGTACTTC
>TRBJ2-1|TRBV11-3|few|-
CASSPGTVGGQFF
TGTGCCAGCAGCCCGGGTACTGTGGGAGGGCAGTTCTTC
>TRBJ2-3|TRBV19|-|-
CASRQSGDTQYF
TGTGCCAGTAGGCAGAGTGGGGATACGCAGTATTTT
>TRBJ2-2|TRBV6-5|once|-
CASSYLVYTGELFF
TGTGCCAGCAGTTACTTGGTGTACACCGGGGAGCTGTTTTTT
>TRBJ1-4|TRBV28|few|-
CASSLGDEKLFF
TGTGCCAGCAGTTTAGGAGATGAAAAACTGTTTTTT
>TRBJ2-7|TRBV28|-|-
CASSRVYEQYF
TGTGCCAGCAGCAGGGTTTACGAGCAGTACTTC
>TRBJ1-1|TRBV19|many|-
CASSIGGRGSEAFF
TGTGCCAGTAGTATAGGAGGGCGGGGGTCTGAAGCTTTCTTT
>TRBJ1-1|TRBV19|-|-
CASRRNPNTEAFF
TGTGCCAGTAGGAGGAACCCGAACACTGAAGCTTTCTTT
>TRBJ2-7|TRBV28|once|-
CASSLYGSSYEQYF
TGTGCCAGCAGTTTATACGGTAGCTCCTACGAGCAGTACTTC